This T cell receptor (beta chain) is from a study of blood T cell repertoires in COVID-19. Turning to the study itself: The samples span acute and convalescent COVID-19 from the United States, Italy and Spain. From T cells, B-cell-depleted T cells, or PBMCs came the material, which was cDNA or gDNA.

In the original processing: How many nucleated cells were present was estimated from reference gene primer amplification. This table comes from immunoSEQ multiplex PCR, and its TCRdb copy is limited to in-frame clones, with some not included. The DNA was the basis for D and trimming; V, J and clone size are from that table. The sample consists of about 120,000 clones, about four fifths of them appearing once. This CDR3 is built from 14 residues. Trimming took 4 bases from V and 5 from J; bases not matched to a gene: 6. The germline CDR1 and CDR2 sequences are LNHDA and SQIVND (reference sequence). Sequenced sample: peripheral blood. This receptor was identified in a man in his 60s with active or convalescent COVID-19. The rearrangement uses TRBV19 and TRBJ1-1; 8 nucleotides agree with TRBD1. CDR3 protein: CASSTSRGQTEAFF. CDR3 bases: TGTGCCAGTAGTACGAGCAGGGGGCAGACTGAAGCTTTCTTT.